The clone carrying this T cell receptor beta chain was observed many times. The antigen is undetermined. The sample is drawn from a study of molecular identifiers for immune sequencing clone quantification. CDR3 length: 13 residues. Germline CDR1 is SQVTM and CDR2 is ANQGSEA. With 4 bases removed from V and 5 bases from J, the gap between germline ends came to 15 bases. Methods described previously were used for bulk TCR libraries, and listed TCR primers were applied. TCRdb re-derived calls from the PCR reads in MiXCR, one entry per CDR3 protein. The sample yields hundreds of thousands of distinct CDR3 sequences, about 25% seen once. Study-level findings and limits: Clonotypes surpassing 20 RNA copies contained over 97% of effector molecules, versus under 1% in naive cells. Barcode-sharing identical TCR molecules could underestimate highly expanded clone sizes.

The V call is TRBV29-1, the J call TRBJ2-7; D is unresolved. This receptor was obtained from a human donor in good health. Some libraries in this study had Jurkat cell RNA spiked in. The sequencing input was naive CD8+ T cells from blood, with Jurkat cell RNA spiked in. Specified subset: FACS-sorted CD8+CD4-CCR7+CD45RA+ naive T cells. This CDR3 is CSVVVGLAHEQYF. In DNA form, the CDR3 reads TGCAGCGTTGTTGTGGGGTTGGCCCACGAGCAGTACTTC.